These T cell receptor beta chains were read from a single sample in a study of blood T cells in healthy people across ages. TCRdb analysed the 5' RACE reads with MiXCR anew, one entry per CDR3 protein. Of roughly 640,000 distinct CDR3 sequences in the sample, roughly 30% were seen once. Source material: blood. These receptors were collected from a woman of 80 years or more in good health. The CDR3 runs from the conserved cysteine through the conserved F or W. The D gene is left open where the match is weak.

J: TRBJ1-2; V: TRBV11-1; D: -; CDR3: CASSPRLAENNEQFFGPGDTF
J: TRBJ2-2; V: TRBV7-3; D: TRBD2; CDR3: CASSPWGAGGTGELFF
J: TRBJ1-4; V: TRBV7-2; D: -; CDR3: CASSLTGPNEKRFF
J: TRBJ2-7; V: TRBV10-2; D: TRBD2; CDR3: CASSDSGRISYEQYF
J: TRBJ2-5; V: TRBV25-1; D: -; CDR3: CASTNRWGLGVETQYF
J: TRBJ1-5; V: TRBV20-1; D: -; CDR3: CSADRLSASAQHF
J: TRBJ2-5; V: TRBV2; D: TRBD2; CDR3: CASSLIRTSGNEQYF
J: TRBJ2-1; V: TRBV28; D: -; CDR3: CASSERTRKFF
J: TRBJ1-1; V: TRBV6-2/TRBV6-3; D: -; CDR3: CASSDRGVKNTEAFF
J: TRBJ1-2; V: TRBV30; D: -; CDR3: CAWSESRDGYTF
J: TRBJ2-3; V: TRBV5-1; D: TRBD1; CDR3: CASSSGTGLDTQYF
J: TRBJ1-2; V: TRBV7-9; D: -; CDR3: CASSPTRDAYGYTF
J: TRBJ1-1; V: TRBV15; D: -; CDR3: CATSIENTEAFF
J: TRBJ2-3; V: TRBV12-3/TRBV12-4; D: -; CDR3: CASSFPRHPSTDTQYF
J: TRBJ2-7; V: TRBV5-4; D: TRBD2; CDR3: CGSSSGTRSSYEQYF
J: TRBJ1-4; V: TRBV7-2; D: -; CDR3: CASSLGGARYEKLFF
J: TRBJ2-2; V: TRBV12-3/TRBV12-4; D: TRBD1; CDR3: CASSPGTGYAGELFF
J: TRBJ1-2; V: TRBV7-9; D: TRBD1; CDR3: CASSSGTGGYGYTF
J: TRBJ2-7; V: TRBV20-1; D: TRBD1; CDR3: CSARRQGVYEQYF
J: TRBJ1-3; V: TRBV11-2; D: TRBD1; CDR3: CASSRDRVLGNTIYF
J: TRBJ2-7; V: TRBV27; D: TRBD1; CDR3: CASKGSGTGPEQYF
J: TRBJ2-3; V: TRBV29-1; D: TRBD1; CDR3: CSVEDTGDGTDTQYF
J: TRBJ1-4; V: TRBV28; D: -; CDR3: CASSSRTGEKLFF
J: TRBJ2-7; V: TRBV2; D: -; CDR3: CASTDSALKPYEQYF
J: TRBJ2-7; V: TRBV5-1; D: -; CDR3: CASSLEPGLEQYF
J: TRBJ2-5; V: TRBV20-1; D: TRBD2; CDR3: CSARGEIAGTQETQYF
J: TRBJ1-1; V: TRBV30; D: -; CDR3: CAWARPPLMNTEAFF
J: TRBJ1-2; V: TRBV5-1; D: -; CDR3: CASSVTGDGYTF
J: TRBJ2-5; V: TRBV10-3; D: TRBD2; CDR3: CAIRGGPLEETQYF
J: TRBJ2-5; V: TRBV6-6; D: TRBD2; CDR3: CASSYSVGTSSITETQYF
J: TRBJ2-3; V: TRBV12-3/TRBV12-4; D: -; CDR3: CASSFRSPSLGADTQYF
J: TRBJ2-3; V: TRBV18; D: TRBD2; CDR3: CASSPRTRTDTQYF
J: TRBJ1-6; V: TRBV6-2/TRBV6-3; D: TRBD1; CDR3: CASNDRARQPLHF
J: TRBJ2-5; V: TRBV5-1; D: -; CDR3: CANSLSSIAGPGTQYF
J: TRBJ2-2; V: TRBV20-1; D: TRBD1; CDR3: CSARTGNSGELFF
J: TRBJ1-2; V: TRBV29-1; D: TRBD1; CDR3: CSVVGVRGTSYGTGEANYGYTF
J: TRBJ1-5; V: TRBV12-3/TRBV12-4; D: -; CDR3: CASSPQGQPQHF
J: TRBJ2-3; V: TRBV7-2; D: -; CDR3: CASSLATADTQYF
J: TRBJ2-5; V: TRBV18; D: -; CDR3: CASSPVGREETQYF
J: TRBJ1-3; V: TRBV20-1; D: TRBD1; CDR3: CSARGQGPGNTIYF
J: TRBJ2-5; V: TRBV7-2; D: -; CDR3: CASSLLGAETQYF
J: TRBJ1-4; V: TRBV7-2; D: TRBD1; CDR3: CASSPRQGAGGKLFF
J: TRBJ1-1; V: TRBV7-2; D: TRBD1; CDR3: CASSLAQGAWTFF
J: TRBJ1-2; V: TRBV12-3/TRBV12-4; D: TRBD1; CDR3: CASSLTRTGMNNYGYTF
J: TRBJ2-3; V: TRBV3-1; D: -; CDR3: CASSISGRDTQYF
J: TRBJ2-2; V: TRBV4-1; D: -; CDR3: CASSQVGSGAGELFF
J: TRBJ1-5; V: TRBV20-1; D: TRBD1; CDR3: CSASTGVGDQPQHF
J: -; V: TRBV9; D: -; CDR3: CASSLGPSSYNEQYF
J: TRBJ1-5; V: TRBV28; D: -; CDR3: CASSYRGNQPQHF
J: TRBJ2-5; V: TRBV5-1; D: TRBD2; CDR3: CASSLGAGGHNEQYF
J: -; V: TRBV11-2; D: -; CDR3: CAGSLRGAGGPEQYF
J: TRBJ1-6; V: TRBV4-1; D: -; CDR3: CASGQGGGNSPLHF